A selection of T cell receptor beta chains follows, all from one sample in a study of T-cell memory formation after mild COVID-19. TCRdb independently ran MiXCR on the 5' RACE reads; one entry per CDR3 protein. The data show about 350,000 distinct CDR3 sequences, approximately 13% seen once. Sequenced material: PBMCs or a T cell subset sorted from them (not recorded which). The receptors shown here come from a young man who had mild COVID-19 (a few samples of this study predate the infection). Cell type and time point are not known. Both conserved end residues are part of each CDR3. Fields, in order: clone size, D gene, J gene, V gene, CDR3 protein, CDR3 DNA. D genes are given only for firm matches. Rows may omit the clone size; those that give it use once, few, many or a size class.

clone size: NA; D gene: NA; J gene: TRBJ2-3; V gene: TRBV6-6; CDR3 protein: CASSPPRFRDTDTQYF; CDR3 DNA: TGTGCCAGCAGTCCCCCTCGTTTCAGGGACACAGATACGCAGTATTTT
clone size: many; D gene: NA; J gene: TRBJ1-1; V gene: TRBV4-3; CDR3 protein: CASSHPDRRDTEAFF; CDR3 DNA: TGCGCCAGCAGCCACCCCGACAGGCGAGACACTGAAGCTTTCTTT
clone size: few; D gene: NA; J gene: TRBJ2-3; V gene: TRBV7-9; CDR3 protein: CASSLAQGTTDTQYF; CDR3 DNA: TGTGCCAGCAGCTTGGCCCAGGGTACCACAGATACGCAGTATTTT
clone size: many; D gene: NA; J gene: TRBJ2-3; V gene: TRBV5-1; CDR3 protein: CASSPDSVFTQYF; CDR3 DNA: TGCGCCAGCAGCCCGGACAGTGTGTTTACGCAGTATTTT
clone size: few; D gene: NA; J gene: TRBJ1-1; V gene: TRBV10-3; CDR3 protein: CAITGDSGTEAFF; CDR3 DNA: TGTGCCATCACGGGGGATAGTGGCACTGAAGCTTTCTTT
clone size: NA; D gene: TRBD1; J gene: TRBJ1-2; V gene: TRBV20-1; CDR3 protein: CSAPESGGNYGYTF; CDR3 DNA: TGCAGTGCCCCGGAGTCAGGGGGAAACTATGGCTACACCTTC
clone size: NA; D gene: NA; J gene: TRBJ2-3; V gene: TRBV7-3; CDR3 protein: CASSLYPLRGSTDTQYF; CDR3 DNA: TGTGCCAGCAGCTTATATCCTCTCCGGGGGAGCACAGATACGCAGTATTTT
clone size: few; D gene: TRBD1; J gene: TRBJ2-3; V gene: TRBV20-1; CDR3 protein: CSADIFPGTGRTDTQYF; CDR3 DNA: TGCAGTGCTGACATCTTCCCCGGGACAGGACGCACAGATACGCAGTATTTT
clone size: many; D gene: TRBD2; J gene: TRBJ2-1; V gene: TRBV6-1; CDR3 protein: CASSETSGGYNEQFF; CDR3 DNA: TGTGCCAGCAGTGAGACTAGCGGGGGCTACAATGAGCAGTTCTTC
clone size: few; D gene: NA; J gene: TRBJ2-1; V gene: TRBV6-6; CDR3 protein: CATSYNEQFF; CDR3 DNA: TGTGCCACATCCTACAATGAGCAGTTCTTC
clone size: few; D gene: NA; J gene: TRBJ1-1; V gene: TRBV27; CDR3 protein: CASSLYGQYTEAFF; CDR3 DNA: TGTGCCAGCAGTTTATACGGACAGTACACTGAAGCTTTCTTT
clone size: many; D gene: TRBD1; J gene: TRBJ2-5; V gene: TRBV28; CDR3 protein: CASKGQVGRENF; CDR3 DNA: TGTGCCAGCAAAGGACAGGTTGGAAGGGAGAACTTC
clone size: few; D gene: NA; J gene: TRBJ2-3; V gene: TRBV5-1; CDR3 protein: CASSSSGGMDTQYF; CDR3 DNA: TGCGCCAGCAGCTCAAGTGGGGGTATGGATACGCAGTATTTT
clone size: NA; D gene: NA; J gene: TRBJ2-3; V gene: TRBV6-5; CDR3 protein: CASSYSRQGKDTQYF; CDR3 DNA: TGTGCCAGCAGTTACTCGAGGCAGGGGAAAGATACGCAGTATTTT
clone size: NA; D gene: NA; J gene: TRBJ2-1; V gene: TRBV2; CDR3 protein: CASSEGGRDFF; CDR3 DNA: TGTGCCAGCAGTGAAGGGGGGCGAGATTTCTTC
clone size: many; D gene: NA; J gene: TRBJ1-2; V gene: TRBV6-2/TRBV6-3; CDR3 protein: CASSSSGGNGYTF; CDR3 DNA: TGTGCCAGCAGTTCGTCGGGCGGTAATGGCTACACCTTC
clone size: few; D gene: TRBD1; J gene: TRBJ1-2; V gene: TRBV11-2; CDR3 protein: CASSRTGLGNYGYTF; CDR3 DNA: TGTGCCAGCAGCCGGACAGGGCTCGGAAACTATGGCTACACCTTC
clone size: many; D gene: TRBD2; J gene: TRBJ2-3; V gene: TRBV6-1; CDR3 protein: CASSELAGGPDTQYF; CDR3 DNA: TGTGCCAGCAGTGAACTAGCGGGGGGGCCAGATACGCAGTATTTT
clone size: NA; D gene: NA; J gene: TRBJ1-1; V gene: TRBV30; CDR3 protein: CAWSAAGKNTEAFF; CDR3 DNA: TGTGCCTGGAGTGCGGCAGGGAAGAACACTGAAGCTTTCTTT
clone size: few; D gene: NA; J gene: TRBJ2-3; V gene: TRBV7-2; CDR3 protein: CASSLEYIARGADTQYF; CDR3 DNA: TGTGCCAGCAGCTTAGAGTATATCGCCCGAGGAGCAGATACGCAGTATTTT
clone size: NA; D gene: NA; J gene: TRBJ2-5; V gene: TRBV15; CDR3 protein: CATSRVRGDQETQYF; CDR3 DNA: TGTGCCACCAGCAGAGTTCGGGGAGACCAAGAGACCCAGTACTTC
clone size: NA; D gene: TRBD1; J gene: TRBJ1-2; V gene: TRBV6-2/TRBV6-3; CDR3 protein: CASSSTGGHYGYTF; CDR3 DNA: TGTGCCAGCAGTTCAACAGGGGGCCACTATGGCTACACCTTC
clone size: few; D gene: TRBD1; J gene: TRBJ1-4; V gene: TRBV7-9; CDR3 protein: CASSKGQGNEKLFF; CDR3 DNA: TGTGCCAGCAGCAAAGGACAGGGTAATGAAAAACTGTTTTTT
clone size: NA; D gene: NA; J gene: TRBJ1-2; V gene: TRBV6-1; CDR3 protein: CASSAWMANREKNGYTF; CDR3 DNA: TGTGCCAGCAGTGCTTGGATGGCAAACAGGGAAAAGAATGGCTACACCTTC
clone size: many; D gene: NA; J gene: TRBJ2-5; V gene: TRBV6-5; CDR3 protein: CASSYFSGRNQETQYF; CDR3 DNA: TGTGCCAGCAGTTACTTTTCGGGGAGAAATCAAGAGACCCAGTACTTC
clone size: NA; D gene: TRBD2; J gene: TRBJ2-1; V gene: TRBV7-2; CDR3 protein: CASTTGGGDEQFF; CDR3 DNA: TGTGCCAGCACCACGGGCGGGGGGGATGAGCAGTTCTTC
clone size: NA; D gene: TRBD2; J gene: TRBJ2-3; V gene: TRBV5-1; CDR3 protein: CASSLILAGGKTSTQYF; CDR3 DNA: TGCGCCAGCAGCTTGATCCTTGCGGGGGGAAAGACTTCAACGCAGTATTTT
clone size: NA; D gene: TRBD1; J gene: TRBJ2-1; V gene: TRBV5-1; CDR3 protein: CASSVIQGATDSEQFF; CDR3 DNA: TGCGCCAGCAGCGTGATACAGGGGGCGACAGACAGTGAGCAGTTCTTC
clone size: NA; D gene: NA; J gene: TRBJ2-1; V gene: TRBV4-3; CDR3 protein: CASSQGRGATYEQFF; CDR3 DNA: TGCGCCAGCAGCCAAGGCCGGGGGGCCACCTATGAGCAGTTCTTC
clone size: NA; D gene: NA; J gene: TRBJ2-3; V gene: TRBV7-9; CDR3 protein: CASSLNERDTQYF; CDR3 DNA: TGTGCCAGCAGCTTAAACGAGCGAGATACGCAGTATTTT
clone size: many; D gene: NA; J gene: TRBJ1-2; V gene: TRBV5-1; CDR3 protein: CASSEGAEMGGYTF; CDR3 DNA: TGCGCCAGCAGCGAAGGTGCGGAAATGGGTGGCTACACCTTC
clone size: NA; D gene: TRBD2; J gene: TRBJ2-1; V gene: TRBV24-1; CDR3 protein: CATSEKAGGLREQFF; CDR3 DNA: TGTGCCACCAGTGAAAAAGCGGGGGGCCTCAGGGAGCAGTTCTTC
clone size: NA; D gene: NA; J gene: TRBJ2-7; V gene: TRBV19; CDR3 protein: CASSVQQSYEQYF; CDR3 DNA: TGTGCCAGTAGTGTTCAACAGTCCTACGAGCAGTACTTC
clone size: NA; D gene: NA; J gene: TRBJ1-1; V gene: TRBV4-3; CDR3 protein: CASSQTRGTEAFF; CDR3 DNA: TGCGCCAGCAGCCAAACCAGGGGCACTGAAGCTTTCTTT
clone size: few; D gene: TRBD1; J gene: TRBJ2-2; V gene: TRBV6-6; CDR3 protein: CATGTGAFWVTGELFF; CDR3 DNA: TGTGCCACCGGGACAGGGGCTTTCTGGGTCACCGGGGAGCTGTTTTTT
clone size: few; D gene: NA; J gene: TRBJ2-3; V gene: TRBV4-3; CDR3 protein: CASSPVGGVGDRGTQYF; CDR3 DNA: TGCGCCAGCAGCCCAGTGGGCGGGGTCGGTGACCGCGGTACGCAGTATTTT
clone size: NA; D gene: TRBD1; J gene: TRBJ2-2; V gene: TRBV7-2; CDR3 protein: CASSEGQGALELFF; CDR3 DNA: TGTGCCAGCAGCGAAGGACAGGGGGCATTGGAGCTGTTTTTT
clone size: NA; D gene: TRBD1; J gene: TRBJ1-2; V gene: TRBV18; CDR3 protein: CASSPFGTGSYGYTF; CDR3 DNA: TGTGCCAGCTCACCCTTCGGGACAGGGTCCTATGGCTACACCTTC
clone size: NA; D gene: TRBD2; J gene: TRBJ2-3; V gene: TRBV24-1; CDR3 protein: CATSDLPVGGEKVDTQYF; CDR3 DNA: TGTGCCACCAGTGATTTGCCCGTCGGGGGGGAGAAGGTAGATACGCAGTATTTT
clone size: NA; D gene: NA; J gene: TRBJ1-5; V gene: TRBV2; CDR3 protein: CASSDGGGNQPQHF; CDR3 DNA: TGTGCCAGCAGCGACGGAGGGGGCAATCAGCCCCAGCATTTT
clone size: few; D gene: NA; J gene: TRBJ1-2; V gene: TRBV3-1; CDR3 protein: CASSQLTLGNGYTF; CDR3 DNA: TGTGCCAGCAGCCAGCTGACACTGGGCAATGGCTACACCTTC
clone size: NA; D gene: NA; J gene: TRBJ1-4; V gene: TRBV4-1; CDR3 protein: CASSQTRLGKLFF; CDR3 DNA: TGCGCCAGCAGCCAAACTCGGTTAGGAAAACTGTTTTTT
clone size: many; D gene: TRBD1; J gene: TRBJ2-1; V gene: TRBV5-1; CDR3 protein: CASSLGQGQGEQFF; CDR3 DNA: TGCGCCAGCAGCCTAGGACAGGGGCAGGGTGAGCAGTTCTTC
clone size: few; D gene: TRBD1; J gene: TRBJ1-3; V gene: TRBV6-5; CDR3 protein: CASRAGTGTTGNTIYF; CDR3 DNA: TGTGCCAGCAGAGCCGGGACAGGAACCACTGGAAACACCATATATTTT
clone size: few; D gene: NA; J gene: TRBJ2-7; V gene: TRBV6-2/TRBV6-3; CDR3 protein: CASSGGTDYEQYF; CDR3 DNA: TGTGCCAGCAGCGGCGGGACAGACTACGAGCAGTACTTC
clone size: NA; D gene: TRBD1; J gene: TRBJ1-4; V gene: TRBV28; CDR3 protein: CASSLPHRGNEKLFF; CDR3 DNA: TGTGCCAGCAGTTTACCCCACAGGGGTAATGAAAAACTGTTTTTT
clone size: many; D gene: NA; J gene: TRBJ2-5; V gene: TRBV25-1; CDR3 protein: CASGQETQYF; CDR3 DNA: TGTGCCAGCGGGCAAGAGACCCAGTACTTC
clone size: many; D gene: NA; J gene: TRBJ2-3; V gene: TRBV4-3; CDR3 protein: CASSQDAGIPQYF; CDR3 DNA: TGCGCCAGCAGCCAAGATGCGGGCATACCGCAGTATTTT
clone size: NA; D gene: NA; J gene: TRBJ1-5; V gene: TRBV5-4; CDR3 protein: CASSLGGTQDQPQHF; CDR3 DNA: TGTGCCAGCAGCTTGGGAGGGACACAAGATCAGCCCCAGCATTTT
clone size: many; D gene: NA; J gene: TRBJ2-3; V gene: TRBV7-2; CDR3 protein: CASSLAAGPQYF; CDR3 DNA: TGTGCCAGCAGCTTAGCGGCTGGACCGCAGTATTTT
clone size: few; D gene: NA; J gene: TRBJ2-7; V gene: TRBV6-6; CDR3 protein: CASSYSAGLEQYF; CDR3 DNA: TGTGCCAGCAGTTACTCGGCAGGTCTCGAGCAGTACTTC
clone size: few; D gene: NA; J gene: TRBJ1-6; V gene: TRBV20-1; CDR3 protein: CSARVGLENSPLHF; CDR3 DNA: TGCAGTGCTAGAGTAGGGTTGGAGAATTCACCCCTCCACTTT
clone size: few; D gene: NA; J gene: TRBJ2-3; V gene: TRBV5-5; CDR3 protein: CASSPLDGLTDTQYF; CDR3 DNA: TGTGCCAGCAGCCCATTAGACGGGCTCACAGATACGCAGTATTTT
clone size: NA; D gene: TRBD1; J gene: TRBJ2-7; V gene: TRBV5-1; CDR3 protein: CASSSGVSGGGLPFEQYF; CDR3 DNA: TGCGCCAGCAGCTCTGGGGTATCAGGGGGCGGGCTTCCTTTCGAGCAGTACTTC
clone size: few; D gene: NA; J gene: TRBJ2-5; V gene: TRBV6-5; CDR3 protein: CASRRGASGWGETQYF; CDR3 DNA: TGTGCCAGCAGACGGGGGGCGAGCGGGTGGGGGGAGACCCAGTACTTC
clone size: few; D gene: NA; J gene: TRBJ1-2; V gene: TRBV7-2; CDR3 protein: CASSPRPGPTHGYTF; CDR3 DNA: TGTGCCAGCAGCCCCAGACCCGGGCCTACTCATGGCTACACCTTC
clone size: few; D gene: NA; J gene: TRBJ1-5; V gene: TRBV6-6; CDR3 protein: CASTGPSHSNQPQHF; CDR3 DNA: TGTGCCAGCACCGGGCCGAGCCATAGCAATCAGCCCCAGCATTTT
clone size: many; D gene: NA; J gene: TRBJ2-7; V gene: TRBV5-1; CDR3 protein: CASSLKAFSSYEQYF; CDR3 DNA: TGCGCCAGCAGCTTGAAGGCTTTCAGCTCCTACGAGCAGTACTTC
clone size: few; D gene: NA; J gene: TRBJ1-2; V gene: TRBV6-6; CDR3 protein: CASRTDGLYGYTF; CDR3 DNA: TGTGCCAGCAGAACAGACGGCCTCTATGGCTACACCTTC
clone size: few; D gene: NA; J gene: TRBJ2-5; V gene: TRBV7-9; CDR3 protein: CASSPRGTETQYF; CDR3 DNA: TGTGCCAGCAGTCCGAGGGGTACAGAGACCCAGTACTTC